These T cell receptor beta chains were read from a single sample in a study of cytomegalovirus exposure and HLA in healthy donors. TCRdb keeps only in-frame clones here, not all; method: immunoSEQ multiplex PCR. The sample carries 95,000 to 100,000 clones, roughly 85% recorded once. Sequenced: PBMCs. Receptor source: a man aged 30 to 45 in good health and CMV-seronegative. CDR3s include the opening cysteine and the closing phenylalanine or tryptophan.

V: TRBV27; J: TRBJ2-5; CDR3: CASSYSSGETQYF
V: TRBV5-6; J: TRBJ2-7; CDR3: CASSPEESSYEQYF
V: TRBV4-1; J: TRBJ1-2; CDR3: CASSPRETTNYGYTF
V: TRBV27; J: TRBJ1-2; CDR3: CASSGQGDYGYTF
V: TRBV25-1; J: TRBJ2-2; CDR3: CASSEHRDSNTGELFF
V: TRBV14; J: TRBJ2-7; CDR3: CASTPGPSYEQYF
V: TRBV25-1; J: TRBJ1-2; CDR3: CASSEIGTGANYGYTF
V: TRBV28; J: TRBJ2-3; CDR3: CASTLDRSPSIDTQYF
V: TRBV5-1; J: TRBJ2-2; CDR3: CASSLFRTGGFSTGELFF
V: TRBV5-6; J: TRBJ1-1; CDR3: CASSSNPGNTEAFF
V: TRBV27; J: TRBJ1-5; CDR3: CASAQGHQPQHF
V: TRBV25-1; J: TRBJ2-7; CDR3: CASIDPAESYEQYF
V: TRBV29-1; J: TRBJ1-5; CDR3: CSVDIGGSNQPQHF
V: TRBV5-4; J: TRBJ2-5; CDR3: CASRDKTGGKTQYF
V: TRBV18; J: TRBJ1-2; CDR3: CASSPRSGDTTNYGYTF
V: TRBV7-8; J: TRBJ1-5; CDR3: CASSLEGTGVLEPQHF
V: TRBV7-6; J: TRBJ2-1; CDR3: CASSPRLSGDNEQFF
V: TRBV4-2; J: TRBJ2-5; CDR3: CASSQGTSGGNNHQETQYF
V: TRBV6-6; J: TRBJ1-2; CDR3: CASSRPAGERYGYTF
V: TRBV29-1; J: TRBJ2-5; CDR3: CSVELSGETQYF
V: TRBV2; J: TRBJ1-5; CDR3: CASSEAAAYSNQPQHF
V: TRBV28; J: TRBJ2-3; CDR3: CASRGRGAVLGRTDTQYF
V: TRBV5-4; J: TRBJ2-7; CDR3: CASGLAGYEQYF
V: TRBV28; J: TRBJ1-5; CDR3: CASSFVGSYSNQPQHF
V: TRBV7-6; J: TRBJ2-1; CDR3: CASSLEWLAGGYEQFF
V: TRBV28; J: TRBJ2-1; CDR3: CASRASGYNEQFF
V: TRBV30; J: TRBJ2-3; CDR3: CAWSVLPAGATDTQYF
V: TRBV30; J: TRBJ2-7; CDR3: CAWTTSGGASYEQYF
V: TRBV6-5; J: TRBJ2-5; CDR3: CASSLTGTSPETQYF
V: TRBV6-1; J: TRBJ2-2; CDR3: CASKLGQGQSGELFF
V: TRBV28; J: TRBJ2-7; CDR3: CASRGLNVDEQYF
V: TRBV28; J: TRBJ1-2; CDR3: CASSPPGTLNYGYTF
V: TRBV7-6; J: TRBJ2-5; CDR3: CASSPQETQYF
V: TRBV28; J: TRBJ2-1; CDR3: CASSRDRGFYNEQFF
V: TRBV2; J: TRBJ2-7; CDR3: CASRDRGFGYEQYF
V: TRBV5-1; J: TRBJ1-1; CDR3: CASSRTGYNTEAFF
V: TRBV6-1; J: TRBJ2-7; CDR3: CASSRQEDYEQYF
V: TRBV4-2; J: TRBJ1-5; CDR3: CASSQEGTAGKPQHF
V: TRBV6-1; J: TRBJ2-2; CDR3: CASSERTGEAGELFF
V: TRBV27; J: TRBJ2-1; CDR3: CASSSGTGGYNEQFF
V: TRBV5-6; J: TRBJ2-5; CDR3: CASSLSETQYF
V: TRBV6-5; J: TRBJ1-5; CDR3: CASSYGASQPQHF
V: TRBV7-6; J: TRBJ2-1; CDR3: CASSSLPPIPYSYNEQFF